These 23 T cell receptor beta chains were all obtained from the same sample, sequenced in a study of CD8 T cells in ankylosing spondylitis (dated by TCRdb to 2015 to 2018). Library method: 5' RACE. TCRdb records Illumina HiSeq 2500 as the sequencer. TCRdb reprocessing: public reads trimmed at Q25 with fastp, clones called with MiXCR, in-frame beta chains kept. Under each unique CDR3 protein, matching rows form one entry showing the most common genes and DNA. Within this sample are 210,000 or so distinct CDR3 sequences, with about a quarter of them counted one time only. The ten largest clones represent under 8% of the sample. Sequenced input: blood, either unsorted or a sorted T cell fraction (not recorded which). The receptor source for this set is a male donor with ankylosing spondylitis or in good health (not recorded which).

This clonotype was recorded at least ten times. The rearrangement joins TRBV11-2 to TRBJ2-7, with TRBD1 identical over 8 bases. V lost 1 base to trimming and J lost 2 bases; unmatched junction nucleotides: 1. Germline loops: CDR1 SGHAT, CDR2 FQNNGV. CDR3 length equals 14 residues. In DNA form, the CDR3 reads TGTGCCAGCAGCTTAGTACAGGGGGCCTACGAGCAGTACTTC. As protein: CASSLVQGAYEQYF.

There are many counts of this clonotype. V is TRBV4-1 and J is TRBJ2-3; D is perhaps TRBD1 (5 bases). Germline V gene sequence: CDR1 MGHRA, CDR2 YSYEKL. V was trimmed by 1 base and J by 0 bases, leaving 14 bases between them. The CDR3 is made up of 17 amino acids. Here the CDR3 reads CASSQGWAGISTDTQYF. CDR3 coding DNA: TGCGCCAGCAGCCAAGGATGGGCAGGGATTAGCACAGATACGCAGTATTTT.

At least ten counts were recorded for this clonotype. The chain is built from TRBV20-1 and TRBJ2-7; 8 bases line up with TRBD1. Germline assignment: CDR1 DFQATT and CDR2 SNEGSKA (reference sequence). Losses at the gene ends were 3 bases for V and 5 bases for J; bases not matched to a gene: 12. The CDR3 is 15 residues long. CDR3 DNA sequence: TGCAGTGCTAGTGGTTTGGACAGGGCTTCCCACGAGCAGTACTTC. It encodes CSASGLDRASHEQYF.

The chain uses TRBV6-1 and TRBJ2-1; 13 bases are a match to TRBD2. CDR1 and CDR2 (germline): MNHNS, SASEGT. The CDR3 has 14 amino acids. Trimming took 6 bases from V and 12 from J; bases not matched to a gene: 8. The chain's CDR3 is CASRDKGLAGLQFF. The CDR3, as DNA: TGTGCCAGCAGGGACAAGGGACTAGCGGGGCTGCAGTTCTTC.

This clonotype was seen ten or more times. V and J are TRBV5-1 and TRBJ2-3; D may be TRBD1 (5 bases). This CDR3 comprises 14 residues. CDR1 SGHRS and CDR2 YFSETQ come from the germline V gene. V dropped 5 bases and J dropped 0 bases, with 10 bases sitting between them. CDR3 sequence: CASRQTGSTDTQYF. The CDR3 nucleotides are TGCGCCAGCAGGCAAACAGGCAGCACAGATACGCAGTATTTT.

V and J are TRBV5-5 and TRBJ2-1; D is perhaps TRBD1 (6 bases). V gave up 3 bases and J gave up 5 bases, with 18 bases separating them. In germline, CDR1 is SGHKS, CDR2 YYEKEE (reference sequence). CDR3 size: 16 residues. CDR3 loop: CASSSPGASANNEQFF. CDR3 in DNA: TGTGCCAGCAGCTCCCCAGGGGCGTCAGCGAACAATGAGCAGTTCTTC.

Note on this clonotype: This may arise from a read error, as a much more abundant clone is one base away. The chain joins TRBV5-6 to TRBJ1-1; 8 bases match TRBD1. Germline loops: CDR1 SGHDT, CDR2 YYEEEE. The CDR3 runs to 15 residues. The CDR3: CASSTAGGAYTKAFF. The CDR3 coding sequence is TGTGCCAGCAGCACCGCAGGGGGCGCGTACACTAAAGCTTTCTTT. The variable domain in full, completed from reference TRBV5-6 and TRBJ1-1, reads DAGVTQSPTHLIKTRGQQVTLRCSPKSGHDTVSWYQQALGQGPQFIFQYYEEEERQRGNFPDRFSGHQFPNYSSELNVNALLLGDSALYLCASSTAGGAYTKAFFGQGTRLTVV.

Turning to this clonotype: Mismatch with germline at one junction end may stem from a read error. The chain links TRBV10-3 to TRBJ2-5, with 10 bases identical to TRBD1. The CDR3 is made up of 14 amino acids. Germline V gene sequence: CDR1 ENHRY, CDR2 SYGVKD. The CDR3 DNA sequence: TGTGCCACCAGTAAGACAGGGGGCGCGGAGACCCAGTACTTC. Translation gives CATSKTGGAETQYF.

The chain has TRBV24-1 and TRBJ2-1; 15 positions agree with TRBD2. Trimming took 3 bases from V and 4 from J; bases not matched to a gene: 3. The germline CDR1 and CDR2 sequences are KGHDR and SFDVKD. The CDR3 contains 17 residues. The CDR3 protein is CATSDPGTSGRYNEQFF. DNA of the CDR3: TGTGCCACCAGTGATCCCGGGACTAGCGGGAGGTACAATGAGCAGTTCTTC.

This clonotype was counted at least ten times. This chain joins TRBV10-3 and TRBJ2-1, with a weak D call TRBD2 (6 bases). In germline, CDR1 is ENHRY, CDR2 SYGVKD. This CDR3 region has 15 residues. Trimming pared 2 bases from V and 0 bases from J, leaving 8 bases between. This chain's CDR3 is CAISEGGYSYNEQFF. In DNA, the CDR3 is TGTGCCATCAGTGAGGGGGGGTACTCCTACAATGAGCAGTTCTTC.

This clonotype was counted many times. The DNA for the CDR3 is TGTGCCATCAGACCGGGACTAGCGGGAGTGGACGAGCAGTACTTC. This codes for CAIRPGLAGVDEQYF. V gene TRBV10-3 combines with J gene TRBJ2-7; 14 positions agree with TRBD2. Germline V gene sequence: CDR1 ENHRY, CDR2 SYGVKD. The CDR3 sequence is 15 residues long. Losses at the gene ends were 6 bases for V and 5 bases for J; bases not matched to a gene: 6.

The V call is TRBV5-1, the J call TRBJ2-7; 12 bases map to TRBD1. Trimming at V came to 0 bases and at J to 0 bases, leaving 13 bases not matched to a gene. Germline loops: CDR1 SGHRS, CDR2 YFSETQ. The CDR3 loop spans 20 amino acids. CDR3 sequence: CASSLAGTGGPSGNSYEQYF. DNA of the CDR3: TGCGCCAGCAGCTTGGCGGGGACAGGGGGCCCTAGCGGGAACTCCTACGAGCAGTACTTC.

CDR3 loop: CASSLEASGGNEQFF. Written as DNA, the CDR3 is TGTGCCAGCAGCTTAGAGGCTAGCGGTGGAAATGAGCAGTTCTTC. The chain combines TRBV7-9 with TRBJ2-1, with 7 nucleotides matching TRBD2. The CDR3 totals 15 residues. Germline CDR1 reads SEHNR; CDR2 reads FQNEAQ (reference sequence). V lost 1 base and J lost 7; bases outside the gene matches: 7.

The chain combines TRBV29-1 with TRBJ2-5; a weak D match, TRBD1 (7 bases). The CDR3 has 14 residues. Trimming shortened V by 6 bases and J by 5 bases, and 19 bases separated the two germline ends. The germline gives CDR1 SQVTM, CDR2 ANQGSEA. The CDR3 DNA sequence: TGCAGCGTCTTGGGCGGAGGGGGCTGGGAGACCCAGTACTTC. The encoded protein is CSVLGGGGWETQYF.

This clonotype was seen at least ten times. V is TRBV5-1 and J is TRBJ1-1; tentative D call: TRBD1 (5 bases). The germline V gene has CDR1 SGHRS and CDR2 YFSETQ. V lost 4 bases and J 0 bases, leaving 13 bases between the germline ends. The CDR3 has 15 residues. The CDR3 DNA follows: TGCGCCAGCAGCCGGGGTCCAGGGATGAACACTGAAGCTTTCTTT. This gives the protein CASSRGPGMNTEAFF.

This chain's CDR3 is CASSYGRQGGSPLHF. CDR3 in DNA: TGTGCCAGCAGTTACGGTCGACAGGGGGGTTCACCCCTCCACTTT. The chain has TRBV6-5 and TRBJ1-6, with 9 bases matching TRBD1. The V gene end was trimmed by 2 bases and the J gene end by 9 bases; junction bases not matched to a gene: 5. CDR1 and CDR2 from the germline V gene are MNHEY and SVGAGI. This CDR3 comprises 15 residues.

The V and J genes are TRBV20-1 and TRBJ2-3; 9 positions agree with TRBD1. From germline, CDR1 is DFQATT and CDR2 SNEGSKA (reference sequence). The CDR3 sequence is 14 residues long. V was pared by 5 bases and J by 0 bases, with 3 bases of the junction left unmatched. This CDR3 is CSASGTGSTDTQYF. CDR3 nucleotide sequence: TGCAGTGCTTCCGGGACAGGGAGCACAGATACGCAGTATTTT.

This clonotype was recorded at least ten times. This rearrangement joins TRBV10-3 to TRBJ1-6; a weak D match, TRBD1 (6 bases). V gave up 5 bases and J gave up 5 bases, with 13 bases separating them. Germline V CDR1 and CDR2: ENHRY, SYGVKD. The CDR3 spans 15 residues. The CDR3 sequence: CAISQDRENNSPLHF. The DNA of the CDR3 is TGTGCCATCAGTCAGGACAGAGAAAATAATTCACCCCTCCACTTT.

The chain joins TRBV7-8 to TRBJ2-7, with 7 bases matching TRBD1. There are 14 residues in the CDR3. Germline trimming cut 1 base from V and 4 bases from J; bases unmatched to any gene: 4. In germline, CDR1 is SGHVS, CDR2 FQNEAQ. CDR3 region: CASSLVGRGYEQYF. CDR3 bases: TGTGCCAGCAGCTTAGTCGGCAGGGGGTACGAGCAGTACTTC.

This clonotype was seen only a few times. The rearrangement joins TRBV29-1 to TRBJ2-7; 9 bases match TRBD1. CDR1 is SQVTM, CDR2 ANQGSEA, per germline. V shed 4 bases and J 6 bases; nucleotides not matched to a gene: 7. The CDR3 runs to 13 residues. The CDR3 DNA reads TGCAGCGTTGTACAGGGGGCGCAAGCCGAGCAGTACTTC. It encodes CSVVQGAQAEQYF.

Many counts were recorded for this clonotype. The V gene is TRBV20-1, the J gene TRBJ2-3; TRBD1 agrees at 7 bases. Germline-derived CDR1 and CDR2 are DFQATT and SNEGSKA (reference sequence). The CDR3 spans 14 residues. The ends lost 3 bases at V and 1 base at J; junction bases unmatched: 4. CDR3 bases: TGCAGTGCTAGGCTCCAGGGGGGCACAGATACGCAGTATTTT. It codes for CSARLQGGTDTQYF.

This clonotype was picked up many times. This chain joins TRBV2 and TRBJ2-7; TRBD2 agrees at 11 bases. The CDR3 contains 14 residues. V was pared by 4 bases and J by 3 bases, with 2 bases of the junction left unmatched. Germline-derived CDR1 and CDR2 are SNHLY and FYNNEI. The CDR3 bases are TGTGCCAGCAGTGGGCTAGCGGGAGGCTACGAGCAGTACTTC. Protein: CASSGLAGGYEQYF.

The chain combines TRBV12-3 or TRBV12-4 with TRBJ2-7; TRBD1 might be the D (5 bases). The CDR3 consists of 15 residues. V was shortened by 1 base and J by 3 bases, with 13 bases between the two germline ends. CDR3 loop: CASSLEPRAFYEQYF. CDR3 DNA sequence: TGTGCCAGCAGTTTAGAACCCAGGGCCTTCTACGAGCAGTACTTC.